Each of the 29 T cell receptor beta chains below was sequenced from the same sample in a study of technical replicates of blood from several donors. The table came from immunoSEQ multiplex PCR; TCRdb's copy has only in-frame clones and leaves some out. The repertoire holds tens of thousands of clones, with roughly 95% as singletons. Specimen: T cells isolated from PBMCs. The receptors were gathered from a human donor in good health.

The count of this clone is one. V usage is TRBV5-6 and J usage is TRBJ1-5; weak D call: TRBD1 (6 bases). Germline V gene sequence: CDR1 SGHDT, CDR2 YYEEEE. This CDR3 is 14 amino acids long. V lost 6 bases and J lost 3, with 13 bases in between. CDR3 in amino acids: CASTFYRVNQPQHF. Here the CDR3 DNA reads TGTGCCAGCACCTTCTACAGGGTCAATCAGCCCCAGCATTTT.

The gene calls are TRBV6-1 and TRBJ2-3, with 9 positions matching TRBD1. Germline CDR1 MNHNS, CDR2 SASEGT. This CDR3 is built from 15 residues. The V segment lost 6 bases and the J segment 5 bases; nucleotides outside the gene matches: 9. In DNA form, the CDR3 reads TGTGCCAGCAGGAAGGGACAGGGCGAGGTAGATACGCAGTATTTT. Translation: CASRKGQGEVDTQYF.

The chain employs TRBV2 and TRBJ1-6; the D gene is possibly TRBD1 (6 bases). Trimming left V 5 bases short and J 5 bases short, with 13 bases between. Germline assignment: CDR1 SNHLY and CDR2 FYNNEI. The CDR3 length is 15 residues. This chain's CDR3 is CASSPWGTNNSPLHF. For the CDR3, the DNA is TGTGCCAGCAGTCCCTGGGGGACAAATAATTCACCCCTCCACTTT.

This chain uses TRBV6-5 with TRBJ1-4; D call uncertain. Trimming left V 6 bases short and J 6 bases short, with 14 bases between. Germline CDR1 reads MNHEY; CDR2 reads SVGAGI. CDR3 length: 14 residues. The CDR3 region has the DNA TGTGCCAGCAGGCTGCAAGAGGCGCATGAAAAACTGTTTTTT. This codes for CASRLQEAHEKLFF.

The chain recombines TRBV29-1 with TRBJ2-7, with 8 bases matching TRBD1. This CDR3 spans 18 amino acids. The J segment lost 0 bases and the V segment lost 4 bases, leaving 17 bases of the junction unmatched. Looked up from germline, CDR1 is SQVTM and CDR2 is ANQGSEA. CDR3 in DNA: TGCAGCGTTGTACCCGGACAGGGTATAAGGGATAGCTCCTACGAGCAGTACTTC. Protein sequence: CSVVPGQGIRDSSYEQYF.

V gene TRBV19 combines with J gene TRBJ2-2, with D uncertain. The CDR3 has 16 residues. The ends were cut back, 2 bases at V and 3 bases at J, with 13 bases in the middle. Germline assignment: CDR1 LNHDA and CDR2 SQIVND (reference sequence). CDR3 DNA sequence: TGTGCCAGTAGTATATTGAGAGTCGTTGACACCGGGGAGCTGTTTTTT. Protein sequence: CASSILRVVDTGELFF.

The genes are TRBV4-1 and TRBJ1-4, with a weak D call TRBD1 (5 bases). Trimming shortened V by 0 bases and J by 8 bases, and 22 bases separated the two germline ends. The V gene's germline CDR1 is MGHRA and CDR2 YSYEKL. The CDR3 has 18 amino acids. CDR3 nucleotide sequence: TGCGCCAGCAGCCAAGATTCGGCAGGGATACTGTTAAGAGAAAAACTGTTTTTT. It translates to CASSQDSAGILLREKLFF.

This chain links TRBV4-2 with TRBJ2-5; D remains unclear. V dropped 1 base and J dropped 5 bases, with 17 bases sitting between them. The germline CDR1 and CDR2 sequences are LGHNA and YNFKEQ. This CDR3 is 16 amino acids long. CDR3 DNA sequence: TGTGCCAGCAGCCAAGTCGGGTCTCGGGTATACGAGACCCAGTACTTC. Residues: CASSQVGSRVYETQYF.

J is TRBJ2-1 and V is TRBV9; 9 bases fit TRBD2. The length of the CDR3 is 14 residues. The germline V gene has CDR1 SGDLS and CDR2 YYNGEE. The V gene end was trimmed by 0 bases and the J gene end by 8 bases; junction bases not matched to a gene: 3. The CDR3: CASSVGGGADEQFF. For the CDR3, the DNA is TGTGCCAGCAGCGTAGGCGGGGGGGCGGATGAGCAGTTCTTC.

This CDR3 reads CASSESTRSLRARNYNEQFF. CDR3 in DNA: TGCGCCAGCAGTGAGTCGACGCGTTCCCTTAGAGCGAGAAACTACAATGAGCAGTTCTTC. The chain employs TRBV10-2 and TRBJ2-1; D unclear. The ends were cut back, 0 bases at V and 3 bases at J, with 24 bases in the middle. From germline, CDR1 is WSHSY and CDR2 SAAADI. The CDR3 length is 20 residues.

This chain joins TRBV5-6 and TRBJ2-3; D is perhaps TRBD1 (5 bases). CDR1 SGHDT and CDR2 YYEEEE come from the germline V gene. Trimming stripped 4 bases from V and 0 bases from J, with 12 bases between. The CDR3 has 15 amino acids. CDR3 amino acids: CASSTKTASTDTQYF. The CDR3 DNA follows: TGTGCCAGCAGCACCAAGACAGCTAGCACAGATACGCAGTATTTT.

The V and J genes are TRBV5-4 and TRBJ1-1; D might be TRBD1 (6 bases). Germline loops: CDR1 SGHNT, CDR2 YYREEE (reference sequence). CDR3 length: 13 residues. V was clipped by 5 bases and J by 1 base, with 9 bases between them. In DNA form, the CDR3 reads TGTGCCAGCAGTCGGGGACAGAACACTGAAGCTTTCTTT. Amino acid sequence: CASSRGQNTEAFF.

The chain carries TRBV2 and TRBJ1-1, with 7 nucleotides matching TRBD1. Germline V gene lookup returns CDR1 SNHLY and CDR2 FYNNEI. This CDR3 is 14 amino acids long. After removal of 6 bases from V and 0 bases from J, the junction contained 4 bases not matched to a gene. The CDR3 DNA sequence: TGTGCCAGCAGCTCACAGGGGTTGAACACTGAAGCTTTCTTT. Translated, it gives CASSSQGLNTEAFF.

The chain links TRBV27 to TRBJ2-7; D is ambiguous. Trimming stripped 2 bases from V and 7 bases from J, with 9 bases between. Germline V lookup: CDR1 MNHEY, CDR2 SMNVEV (reference sequence). There are 12 residues in the CDR3. CDR3: CASSLMVREQYF. The CDR3 DNA sequence: TGTGCCAGCAGTTTAATGGTCAGGGAGCAGTACTTC.

This clone was recorded once. This chain links TRBV7-9 with TRBJ2-7; D might be TRBD1 (6 bases). This CDR3 is built from 15 residues. With 2 bases removed from V and 5 bases from J, the gap between germline ends came to 16 bases. Germline assignment: CDR1 SEHNR and CDR2 FQNEAQ (reference sequence). This CDR3 reads CASSLLDRLGDEQYF. CDR3 nucleotide sequence: TGTGCCAGCAGCTTACTCGACAGGTTGGGGGACGAGCAGTACTTC.

This chain joins TRBV30 and TRBJ2-5, with unresolved D. This CDR3 contains 13 residues. The ends were cut back, 2 bases at V and 1 base at J, with 8 bases in the middle. In germline, CDR1 is GTSNPN, CDR2 SVGIG (reference sequence). The CDR3 is CAWSWPVQETQYF. For the CDR3, the DNA is TGTGCCTGGAGTTGGCCAGTCCAAGAGACCCAGTACTTC.

The chain is built from TRBV28 and TRBJ1-5; D is undetermined. V was pared by 6 bases and J by 4 bases, with 10 bases between. Germline V gene sequence: CDR1 MDHEN, CDR2 SYDVKM. The CDR3 length is 13 residues. This CDR3 is CASRPGSNQPQHF. The CDR3, as DNA: TGTGCCAGCAGGCCGGGGTCAAATCAGCCCCAGCATTTT.

The CDR3 region is CASSTDWWNEQFF. The CDR3 nucleotides read TGTGCCAGCAGCACCGACTGGTGGAATGAGCAGTTCTTC. The chain has TRBV5-6 and TRBJ2-1; D unclear. Germline values: CDR1 SGHDT, CDR2 YYEEEE. Trimming pared 4 bases from V and 7 bases from J, leaving 12 bases between. This CDR3 has 13 residues.

The J gene is TRBJ2-5, the V gene TRBV27, with TRBD2 matching 8 bases. J lost 0 bases, V lost 6 bases, and 6 bases had no gene match. In germline, CDR1 is MNHEY, CDR2 SMNVEV (reference sequence). There are 15 residues in the CDR3. The CDR3 sequence: CASSLGGLDQETQYF. DNA of the CDR3: TGTGCCAGCAGCCTAGGGGGACTAGACCAAGAGACCCAGTACTTC.

The chain links TRBV5-6 to TRBJ2-1; 7 bases match TRBD2. The V segment lost 0 bases and the J segment 7 bases; nucleotides outside the gene matches: 7. Germline V gene data show CDR1 as SGHDT and CDR2 as YYEEEE. The CDR3 is 15 residues long. The CDR3, as DNA: TGTGCCAGCAGCTTGGATCGGGACTACTGGAATGAGCAGTTCTTC. Protein: CASSLDRDYWNEQFF.

J is TRBJ2-1 and V is TRBV6-5, with D tentatively TRBD1 (5 bases). Between the trimmed V and J ends, which lost 0 bases and 13 bases, there was a span of 13 bases. Germline lookup yields CDR1 MNHEY and CDR2 SVGAGI. CDR3 length equals 13 residues. CDR3 coding DNA: TGTGCCAGCAGTTACTCGGGGCAGGGCGGACAGTTCTTC. Translating it yields CASSYSGQGGQFF.

This clone was seen just once. The rearrangement links TRBV7-3 to TRBJ2-7; TRBD2 agrees at 7 bases. This CDR3 contains 15 residues. With 2 bases clipped from V and 4 bases from J, the junction kept 8 bases outside the gene matches. Germline lookup yields CDR1 SGHTA and CDR2 FQGTGA. CDR3 sequence reads: CASSLRPGTTYEQYF. Written as DNA, the CDR3 is TGTGCCAGCAGCTTACGGCCTGGGACTACTTACGAGCAGTACTTC.

The rearrangement links TRBV27 to TRBJ2-5; D perhaps matches TRBD1 (6 bases). CDR1 and CDR2 from the germline V gene are MNHEY and SMNVEV (reference sequence). V was trimmed by 5 bases and J by 7 bases, leaving 17 bases between them. This CDR3 is built from 14 residues. CDR3 sequence reads: CASSPGVGLGTQYF. CDR3 DNA: TGTGCCAGCAGTCCAGGGGTGGGTTTGGGGACCCAGTACTTC.

This chain uses TRBV27 with TRBJ2-5; 8 nucleotides line up with TRBD1. Germline V CDR1 and CDR2: MNHEY, SMNVEV (reference sequence). CDR3 length equals 15 residues. The V gene end was trimmed by 4 bases and the J gene end by 2 bases; junction bases not matched to a gene: 6. The CDR3: CASSSRGRGQETQYF. CDR3 in DNA: TGTGCCAGCAGTTCCAGGGGGCGAGGACAAGAGACCCAGTACTTC.

V gene TRBV11-3 combines with J gene TRBJ1-6, with TRBD1 matching 8 bases. The V gene's germline CDR1 is SGHNT and CDR2 YENEEA. V lost 7 bases, J lost 7 bases, and 3 bases stayed unmatched. The CDR3 has 13 residues. The CDR3 DNA reads as TGTGCCAGCATAGGGACAGGCAATTCACCCCTCCACTTT. Translating it yields CASIGTGNSPLHF.

This clone was counted a single time. CDR3 bases: TGTGCCACCTCCTGGGGAGGTGAAGCTTTCTTT. It translates to CATSWGGEAFF. J is TRBJ1-1 and V is TRBV7-9, with D unclear. Germline lookup yields CDR1 SEHNR and CDR2 FQNEAQ (reference sequence). The CDR3 has 11 residues. V gave up 10 bases and J gave up 7 bases, with 13 bases separating them.

V usage is TRBV7-2 and J usage is TRBJ2-7, with 14 bases matching TRBD2. J lost 4 bases, V lost 4 bases, and 9 bases had no gene match. The CDR3 extends over 17 amino acids. Germline V gene sequence: CDR1 SGHTA, CDR2 FQGNSA. In nucleotides, the CDR3 is TGTGCCAGCAGCTCCGGACACAGGACTAGCGGGAGGTACGAGCAGTACTTC. It encodes CASSSGHRTSGRYEQYF.

This chain connects TRBV5-1 to TRBJ2-7; 11 bases align to TRBD1. Germline loops: CDR1 SGHRS, CDR2 YFSETQ. Trimming at V came to 3 bases and at J to 4 bases, leaving 3 bases not matched to a gene. The CDR3 consists of 14 residues. Here the CDR3 DNA reads TGCGCCAGCAGCTCGGGGACAGGGGGATACGAGCAGTACTTC. This encodes CASSSGTGGYEQYF.

The chain has TRBV5-8 and TRBJ1-5; D not certain. The germline CDR1 and CDR2 sequences are SGHTS and YDEGEE. V was clipped by 5 bases and J by 3 bases, with 15 bases between them. The CDR3 runs to 15 residues. For the CDR3, the DNA is TGTGCCAGCAGATTGACCGGCGGGAACAATCAGCCCCAGCATTTT. It translates to CASRLTGGNNQPQHF.